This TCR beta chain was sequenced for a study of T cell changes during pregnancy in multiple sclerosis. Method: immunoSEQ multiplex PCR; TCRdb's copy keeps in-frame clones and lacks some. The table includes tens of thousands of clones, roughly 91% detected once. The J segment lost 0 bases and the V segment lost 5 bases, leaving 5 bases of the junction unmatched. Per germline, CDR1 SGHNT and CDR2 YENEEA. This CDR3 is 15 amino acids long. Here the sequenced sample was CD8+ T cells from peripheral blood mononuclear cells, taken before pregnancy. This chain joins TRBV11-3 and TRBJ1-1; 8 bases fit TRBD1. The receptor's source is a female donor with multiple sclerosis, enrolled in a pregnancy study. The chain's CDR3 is CASSTQQGVNTEAFF. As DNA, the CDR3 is TGTGCCAGCAGCACACAACAGGGGGTGAACACTGAAGCTTTCTTT. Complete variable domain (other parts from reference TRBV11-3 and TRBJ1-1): EAGVVQSPRYKIIEKKQPVAFWCNPISGHNTLYWYLQNLGQGPELLIRYENEEAVDDSQLPKDRFSAERLKGVDSTLKIQPAELGDSAVYLCASSTQQGVNTEAFFGQGTRLTVV.